These 18 T cell receptor beta chains were sequenced from one sample in a study of cytomegalovirus exposure and HLA in healthy donors. PCR primers comprised 60 Vbeta and 13 Jbeta primers. This table comes from immunoSEQ multiplex PCR, and its TCRdb copy is limited to in-frame clones, with some not included. There are about 190,000 clones in the sample; about nine tenths occur only once, and 1% to 1.5% lies in the top ten. Sequenced: PBMCs. The receptors shown here come from a young man in good health and CMV-seronegative.

The CDR3 bases are TGTGCCAGCAGCTCCCCCCAGGACAGGAGCGGTGAAAAACTGTTTTTT. Translation gives CASSSPQDRSGEKLFF. This chain connects TRBV7-9 to TRBJ1-4; TRBD1 matches 7 bases. V was pared by 4 bases and J by 7 bases, with 12 bases of the junction left unmatched. The CDR3 is made up of 16 amino acids. Germline CDR1 SEHNR, CDR2 FQNEAQ (reference sequence). The whole variable domain, filled in from reference TRBV7-9 and TRBJ1-4, reads DTGVSQNPRHKITKRGQNVTFRCDPISEHNRLYWYRQTLGQGPEFLTYFQNEAQLEKSRLLSDRFSAERPKGSFSTLEIQRTEQGDSAMYLCASSSPQDRSGEKLFFGSGTQLSVL.

V usage is TRBV5-8 and J usage is TRBJ1-5; D may be TRBD1 (6 bases). The CDR3 length is 16 residues. Germline V lookup: CDR1 SGHTS, CDR2 YDEGEE. Trimming removed 6 bases from V and 3 bases from J, with 19 bases in between. The CDR3 protein is CASTKGQTLSNQPQHF. CDR3 nucleotide sequence: TGTGCCAGCACCAAAGGACAGACTCTTTCCAATCAGCCCCAGCATTTT.

The chain combines TRBV27 with TRBJ1-5, with D unresolved. CDR1 is MNHEY and CDR2 is SMNVEV in the germline V gene (reference sequence). The CDR3 spans 13 residues. The V end lost 8 bases, the J end lost 3 bases, and 11 bases lay between the germline ends. CDR3 in DNA: TGTGCCAGCTCATCAGATTTCAATCAGCCCCAGCATTTT. Protein product: CASSSDFNQPQHF.

CDR3 sequence reads: CASSPRGERGSETQYF. CDR3 coding DNA: TGTGCCAGCAGCCCCAGGGGTGAGCGGGGGTCAGAGACCCAGTACTTC. The rearrangement joins TRBV4-2 to TRBJ2-5, with 8 bases identical to TRBD2. V lost 4 bases, J lost 4 bases, and 11 bases stayed unmatched. The CDR3 contains 16 residues. Germline assignment: CDR1 LGHNA and CDR2 YNFKEQ.

The chain has TRBV28 and TRBJ2-7; the match to TRBD2 covers 7 bases. With 3 bases clipped from V and 5 bases from J, the junction kept 10 bases outside the gene matches. Germline V gives CDR1 MDHEN, CDR2 SYDVKM. The CDR3 sequence is 15 residues long. This chain's CDR3 is CASSFWGGSLHEQYF. CDR3 nucleotides: TGTGCCAGCAGTTTCTGGGGCGGGAGTTTGCACGAGCAGTACTTC.

The V and J genes are TRBV5-4 and TRBJ2-1; tentative D call: TRBD2 (6 bases). Germline V CDR1 and CDR2: SGHNT, YYREEE (reference sequence). The CDR3 runs 14 residues. The V and J ends lost 0 bases and 7 bases respectively, with 11 bases between them. The CDR3 DNA follows: TGTGCCAGCAGCTTGGACGGGAGCTCGAATGAGCAGTTCTTC. Translated: CASSLDGSSNEQFF.

Only a few counts were recorded for this clone. V usage is TRBV4-1 and J usage is TRBJ1-5, with D hard to call. CDR1 and CDR2 (germline): MGHRA, YSYEKL. Trimming cost V 1 base and J 7 bases, with 11 bases left between them. The CDR3 is 14 residues long. The CDR3 coding sequence is TGCGCCAGCAGCCAAGTCACTAGTGGCCAGCCCCAGCATTTT. It translates to CASSQVTSGQPQHF.

The chain employs TRBV29-1 and TRBJ2-1; D might be TRBD2 (5 bases). With 4 bases removed from V and 2 bases from J, the gap between germline ends came to 18 bases. The germline gives CDR1 SQVTM, CDR2 ANQGSEA. This CDR3 spans 16 amino acids. The CDR3 DNA reads as TGCAGCGTTGTGGAGGCGGGTGCCCATACCTACAATGAGCAGTTCTTC. Translated, it gives CSVVEAGAHTYNEQFF.

The chain employs TRBV27 and TRBJ2-7, with 11 nucleotides matching TRBD2. The length of the CDR3 is 13 residues. Germline CDR1 reads MNHEY; CDR2 reads SMNVEV (reference sequence). After removal of 11 bases from V and 0 bases from J, the junction contained 3 bases not matched to a gene. Here the CDR3 DNA reads TGTGCCTCTAGCGGGGGGAACTCCTACGAGCAGTACTTC. It codes for CASSGGNSYEQYF.

This clone showed up just once. The V call is TRBV19, the J call TRBJ2-1, with 8 bases that match TRBD2. The CDR3 has 17 residues. CDR1 and CDR2 (germline): LNHDA, SQIVND (reference sequence). V lost 7 bases to trimming and J lost 8 bases; unmatched junction nucleotides: 19. The CDR3, as DNA: TGTGCCAGTACCTCCACACTCGGGGACACCGGGAGGGATGAGCAGTTCTTC. As protein: CASTSTLGDTGRDEQFF.

The chain links TRBV5-1 to TRBJ2-7; the match to TRBD1 covers 7 bases. The CDR3 covers 16 residues. The trim removed 4 bases at V and 2 bases at J, leaving 12 bases unmatched. Germline assignment: CDR1 SGHRS and CDR2 YFSETQ. CDR3 residues: CASSPDGIGGPYEQYF. CDR3 bases: TGCGCCAGCAGCCCCGATGGTATAGGGGGCCCCTACGAGCAGTACTTC.

The chain combines TRBV6-1 with TRBJ1-2; 8 bases agree with TRBD1. The germline CDR1 and CDR2 sequences are MNHNS and SASEGT. Trimming took 10 bases from V and 2 from J; bases not matched to a gene: 6. The CDR3 is 13 residues long. The CDR3 DNA sequence: TGTGCCACCTACAGGGGGACAAACTATGGCTACACCTTC. This gives the protein CATYRGTNYGYTF.

The V and J genes are TRBV15 and TRBJ2-3; D is uncertain. Trimming shortened V by 2 bases and J by 6 bases, and 9 bases separated the two germline ends. The germline V gene encodes CDR1 LNHNV and CDR2 YYDKDF (reference sequence). The CDR3 covers 13 residues. The CDR3 protein is CATSRLMEDTQYF. As DNA, the CDR3 is TGTGCCACCAGCAGATTGATGGAGGATACGCAGTATTTT.

This chain links TRBV11-2 with TRBJ2-7; 13 bases are shared with TRBD2. The CDR3 spans 15 residues. With 5 bases clipped from V and 9 bases from J, the junction kept 10 bases outside the gene matches. Germline V gene sequence: CDR1 SGHAT, CDR2 FQNNGV. This CDR3 is CASSPTSGRSGGQYF. The DNA for the CDR3 is TGTGCCAGCAGCCCGACTAGCGGGAGGTCCGGGGGGCAGTACTTC.

This chain links TRBV6-1 with TRBJ1-2; D not certain. The CDR3 is 10 residues long. V was cut by 5 bases and J by 13 bases, with 11 bases left in between. CDR1 and CDR2 (germline): MNHNS, SASEGT. The CDR3 bases are TGTGCCAGCAGTCCGACTCGGGTCACCTTC. Protein product: CASSPTRVTF.

The J gene is TRBJ2-3, the V gene TRBV6-6, with TRBD2 identical over 7 bases. V was pared by 6 bases and J by 2 bases, with 11 bases of the junction left unmatched. This CDR3 is built from 16 residues. CDR1 is MNHNY, CDR2 SVGAGI, per germline (reference sequence). The CDR3 coding sequence is TGTGCCAGCAGAAACAGCGGGGCCGCCCCCACAGATACGCAGTATTTT. This sequence encodes CASRNSGAAPTDTQYF.

The sample holds one count of this clone. The rearrangement links TRBV14 to TRBJ2-7; 7 nucleotides align to TRBD2. This CDR3 has 14 amino acids. V gave up 4 bases and J gave up 2 bases; unmatched junction bases: 5. Germline-derived CDR1 and CDR2 are SGHDN and FVKESK. CDR3 DNA: TGTGCCAGCAGCCCGGGGGGTGGGACCTACGAGCAGTACTTC. It specifies CASSPGGGTYEQYF.

This chain uses TRBV19 with TRBJ2-7; no firm D call. The ends were cut back, 3 bases at V and 0 bases at J, with 6 bases in the middle. The CDR3 consists of 13 residues. Germline-derived CDR1 and CDR2 are LNHDA and SQIVND (reference sequence). DNA of the CDR3: TGTGCCAGTAGTATGAGTCCCTCCTACGAGCAGTACTTC. The encoded protein is CASSMSPSYEQYF.